These 7 T cell receptor beta chains were sequenced from one sample in a study of technical replicates of blood from a few donors (dated by TCRdb to 2016 to 2017). Library creation used the immunoSEQ multiplex PCR assay. TCRdb mirrors the immuneACCESS table, restricted to in-frame sequences. Some clones are absent from its copies; in checked studies, under half trace to an unresolved V gene, and the reason for the others is unknown. The sample table records 85,000 to 100,000 clones; approximately 95% of these occur just once. Roughly 0.28% of the sample is taken by the ten largest. Specimen: T cells isolated from PBMCs. The receptors here all came from a human donor in good health.

J is TRBJ2-1 and V is TRBV5-1; maybe TRBD2 (6 bases). CDR1 and CDR2 from the germline V gene are SGHRS and YFSETQ. Between the trimmed V and J ends, which lost 0 bases and 2 bases, there was a span of 6 bases. The CDR3 consists of 14 residues. The CDR3 loop reads CASSLGTTYNEQFF. The CDR3 DNA follows: TGCGCCAGCAGCTTGGGGACTACCTACAATGAGCAGTTCTTC.

V gene TRBV11-2 combines with J gene TRBJ2-7; D gene ambiguous. The length of the CDR3 is 14 residues. Germline V gene sequence: CDR1 SGHAT, CDR2 FQNNGV. Between the trimmed V and J ends, which lost 1 base and 5 bases, there was a span of 12 bases. The DNA of the CDR3 is TGTGCCAGCAGCTTAGGGGCTATTCCCCACGAGCAGTACTTC. Amino acid sequence: CASSLGAIPHEQYF.

V gene TRBV25-1 combines with J gene TRBJ2-4; D perhaps matches TRBD2 (5 bases). Germline V gene lookup returns CDR1 MGHDK and CDR2 SYGVNS. V lost 1 base, J lost 8 bases, and 9 bases lay in between. This CDR3 region has 13 residues. The CDR3: CASSEWVGDIQYF. In nucleotides, the CDR3 is TGTGCCAGCAGTGAATGGGTCGGGGACATTCAGTACTTC. The full variable domain, completed using reference TRBV25-1 and TRBJ2-4, is EADIYQTPRYLVIGTGKKITLECSQTMGHDKMYWYQQDPGMELHLIHYSYGVNSTEKGDLSSESTVSRIRTEHFPLTLESARPSHTSQYLCASSEWVGDIQYFGAGTRLSVL.

The rearrangement links TRBV7-9 to TRBJ2-1; 7 bases fit TRBD1. The CDR3 extends over 16 amino acids. J lost 5 bases, V lost 1 base, and 8 bases had no gene match. In germline, CDR1 is SEHNR, CDR2 FQNEAQ (reference sequence). The CDR3 is CASSLGTLDRHNEQFF. Here the CDR3 DNA reads TGTGCCAGCAGCTTAGGCACCCTGGACAGGCACAATGAGCAGTTCTTC.

This chain joins TRBV5-1 and TRBJ2-3; TRBD2 might be the D (5 bases). Germline-derived CDR1 and CDR2 are SGHRS and YFSETQ. This CDR3 is 16 amino acids long. Trimming shortened V by 0 bases and J by 6 bases, and 17 bases separated the two germline ends. The CDR3 bases are TGCGCCAGCAGCTTGGGTTCGGACGGAGGTGTGGATACGCAGTATTTT. Translated, it gives CASSLGSDGGVDTQYF. Drawing the rest from reference TRBV5-1 and TRBJ2-3, the complete variable domain is KAGVTQTPRYLIKTRGQQVTLSCSPISGHRSVSWYQQTPGQGLQFLFEYFSETQRNKGNFPGRFSGRQFSNSRSEMNVSTLELGDSALYLCASSLGSDGGVDTQYFGPGTRLTVL.

The CDR3 DNA reads as TGTGCCAGCAGCTTACCCGGCCCAGCGGATGAAAAACTGTTTTTT. Translated, it gives CASSLPGPADEKLFF. This rearrangement joins TRBV11-2 to TRBJ1-4; D uncertain. Deletions cut 2 bases from V and 6 bases from J, with 13 bases between. The CDR3 spans 15 residues. Germline loops: CDR1 SGHAT, CDR2 FQNNGV. Complete variable domain (other parts from reference TRBV11-2 and TRBJ1-4): EAGVAQSPRYKIIEKRQSVAFWCNPISGHATLYWYQQILGQGPKLLIQFQNNGVVDDSQLPKDRFSAERLKGVDSTLKIQPAKLEDSAVYLCASSLPGPADEKLFFGSGTQLSVL.

This chain joins TRBV4-2 and TRBJ1-4, with D perhaps TRBD1 (5 bases). CDR3 length: 15 amino acids. Trimming removed 0 bases from V and 2 bases from J, with 7 bases in between. Germline CDR1 and CDR2: LGHNA and YNFKEQ. The CDR3 DNA sequence: TGTGCCAGCAGCCAAGACAGGGCCACTAATGAAAAACTGTTTTTT. Its protein product is CASSQDRATNEKLFF.